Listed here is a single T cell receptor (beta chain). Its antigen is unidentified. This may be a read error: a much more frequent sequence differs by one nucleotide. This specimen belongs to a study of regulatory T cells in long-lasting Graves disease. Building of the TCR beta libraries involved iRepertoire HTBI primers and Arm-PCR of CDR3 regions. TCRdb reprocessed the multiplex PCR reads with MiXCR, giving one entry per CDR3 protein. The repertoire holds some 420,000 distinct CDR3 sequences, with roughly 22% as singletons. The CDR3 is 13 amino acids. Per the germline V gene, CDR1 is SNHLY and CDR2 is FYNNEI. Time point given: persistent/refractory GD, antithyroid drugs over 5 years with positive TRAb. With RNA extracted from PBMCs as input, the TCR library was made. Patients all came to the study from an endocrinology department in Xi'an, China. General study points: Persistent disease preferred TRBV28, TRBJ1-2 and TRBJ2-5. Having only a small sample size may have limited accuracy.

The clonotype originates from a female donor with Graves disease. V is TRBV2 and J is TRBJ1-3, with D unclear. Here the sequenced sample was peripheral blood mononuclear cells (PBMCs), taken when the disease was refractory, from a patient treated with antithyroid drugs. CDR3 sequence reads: CASSTDPGSTIYF. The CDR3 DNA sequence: TGTGCCAGCTCTACGGATCCTGGAAGCACCATATATTTT.